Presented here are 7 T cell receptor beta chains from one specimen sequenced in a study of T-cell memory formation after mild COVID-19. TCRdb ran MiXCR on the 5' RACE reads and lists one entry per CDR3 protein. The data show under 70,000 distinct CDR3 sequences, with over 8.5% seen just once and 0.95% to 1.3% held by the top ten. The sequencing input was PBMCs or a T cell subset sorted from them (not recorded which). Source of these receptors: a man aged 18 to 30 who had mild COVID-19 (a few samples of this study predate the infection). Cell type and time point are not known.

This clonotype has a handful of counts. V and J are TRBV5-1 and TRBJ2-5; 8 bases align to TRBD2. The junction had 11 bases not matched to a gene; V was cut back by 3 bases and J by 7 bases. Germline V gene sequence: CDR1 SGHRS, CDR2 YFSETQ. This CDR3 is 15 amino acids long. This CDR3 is CASSSAGGLDATQYF. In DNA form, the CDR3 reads TGCGCCAGCAGCTCGGCGGGGGGACTAGACGCGACCCAGTACTTC.

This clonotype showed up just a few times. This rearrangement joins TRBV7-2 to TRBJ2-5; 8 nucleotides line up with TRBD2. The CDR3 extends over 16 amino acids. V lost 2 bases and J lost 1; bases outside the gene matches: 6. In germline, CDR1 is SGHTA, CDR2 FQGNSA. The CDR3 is CASSLSAGGSQETQYF. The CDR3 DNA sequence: TGTGCCAGCAGCTTAAGTGCGGGGGGATCCCAAGAGACCCAGTACTTC.

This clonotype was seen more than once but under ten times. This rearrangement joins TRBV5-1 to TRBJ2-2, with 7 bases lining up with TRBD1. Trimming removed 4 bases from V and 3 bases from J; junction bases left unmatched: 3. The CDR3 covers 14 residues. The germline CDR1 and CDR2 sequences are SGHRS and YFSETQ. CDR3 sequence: CASSTTGYTGELFF. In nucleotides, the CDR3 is TGCGCCAGCAGCACGACAGGGTACACCGGGGAGCTGTTTTTT.

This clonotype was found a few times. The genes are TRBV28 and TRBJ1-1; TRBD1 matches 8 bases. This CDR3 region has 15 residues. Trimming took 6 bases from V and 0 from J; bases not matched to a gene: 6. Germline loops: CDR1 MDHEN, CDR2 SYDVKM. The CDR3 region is CASRRQGWVNTEAFF. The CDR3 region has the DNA TGTGCCAGCAGACGACAGGGGTGGGTGAACACTGAAGCTTTCTTT.

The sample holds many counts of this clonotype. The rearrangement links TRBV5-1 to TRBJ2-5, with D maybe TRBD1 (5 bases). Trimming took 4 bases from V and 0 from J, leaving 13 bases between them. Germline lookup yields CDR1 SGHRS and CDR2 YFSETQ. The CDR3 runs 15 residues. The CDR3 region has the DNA TGCGCCAGCAGCCCAATAGGGGTTAACCAAGAGACCCAGTACTTC. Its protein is CASSPIGVNQETQYF.

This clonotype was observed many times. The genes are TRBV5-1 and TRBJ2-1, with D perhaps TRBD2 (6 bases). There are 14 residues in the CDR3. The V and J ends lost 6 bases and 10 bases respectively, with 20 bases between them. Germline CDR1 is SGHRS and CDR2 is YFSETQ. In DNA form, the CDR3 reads TGCGCCAGCACCCCCCGGGGGACGGTTGGGGAGCAGTTCTTC. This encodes CASTPRGTVGEQFF.

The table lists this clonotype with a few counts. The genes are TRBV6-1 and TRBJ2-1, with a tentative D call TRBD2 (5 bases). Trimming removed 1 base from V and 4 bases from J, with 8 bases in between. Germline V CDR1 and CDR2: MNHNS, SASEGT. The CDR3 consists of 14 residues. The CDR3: CASSEEGRYNEQFF. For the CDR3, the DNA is TGTGCCAGCAGTGAAGAAGGGAGATACAATGAGCAGTTCTTC.